The 4 T cell receptor beta chains in this list originate from one sample, sequenced in a study of STAT3 mutations in large granular lymphocyte leukemia. Study results and caveats: Every T-LGLL patient had at least one immunodominant TCRbeta clonotype.

Libraries were prepared by immunoSEQ multiplex PCR; TCRdb keeps only in-frame clonotypes and omits some of them. The sample has a few thousand clones; roughly 73% are singletons. For these TCRs, the target antigens are not known. The sequenced material came from peripheral blood mononuclear cells. Receptors were obtained from a man aged 40-50 years with T-cell large granular lymphocyte leukemia. Some clones in this sample may be carry-over from other donors' samples.

The rearrangement links TRBV28 to TRBJ2-3, with unresolved D. The V end lost 6 bases, the J end lost 0 bases, and 7 bases lay between the germline ends. CDR3 length equals 13 residues. Germline V gene lookup returns CDR1 MDHEN and CDR2 SYDVKM. CDR3 bases: TGTGCCAGCAGCCCACCCAGCACAGATACGCAGTATTTT. It translates to CASSPPSTDTQYF. The entire variable domain, with the rest obtained from reference TRBV28 and TRBJ2-3, is as follows: DVKVTQSSRYLVKRTGEKVFLECVQDMDHENMFWYRQDPGLGLRLIYFSYDVKMKEKGDIPEGYSVSREKKERFSLILESASTNQTSMYLCASSPPSTDTQYFGPGTRLTVL.

This chain joins TRBV30 and TRBJ2-7; D gene unclear. In germline, CDR1 is GTSNPN, CDR2 SVGIG (reference sequence). The CDR3 covers 11 residues. The V end lost 0 bases, the J end lost 12 bases, and 12 bases lay between the germline ends. DNA of the CDR3: TGTGCCTGGAGTGTTCTCGGAACCTGGTACTTC. Residues: CAWSVLGTWYF.

The chain has TRBV28 and TRBJ1-1, with 8 bases aligning to TRBD1. CDR3 size: 17 residues. J gave up 2 bases and V 2 bases, and 10 bases lay outside the gene matches. CDR1 is MDHEN and CDR2 is SYDVKM in the germline V gene. The CDR3: CASSLRPQGARNTEAFF. CDR3 nucleotide sequence: TGTGCCAGCAGTTTAAGGCCCCAGGGGGCGAGAAACACTGAAGCTTTCTTT.

The chain has TRBV10-3 and TRBJ2-5; D may be TRBD1 or TRBD2 (6 bases each). The ends were cut back, 3 bases at V and 5 bases at J, with 16 bases in the middle. CDR1 and CDR2 (germline): ENHRY, SYGVKD. The CDR3 has 15 amino acids. The CDR3: CAISDPPGATETQYF. The CDR3 DNA sequence: TGTGCCATCAGTGACCCTCCGGGGGCCACCGAGACCCAGTACTTC.